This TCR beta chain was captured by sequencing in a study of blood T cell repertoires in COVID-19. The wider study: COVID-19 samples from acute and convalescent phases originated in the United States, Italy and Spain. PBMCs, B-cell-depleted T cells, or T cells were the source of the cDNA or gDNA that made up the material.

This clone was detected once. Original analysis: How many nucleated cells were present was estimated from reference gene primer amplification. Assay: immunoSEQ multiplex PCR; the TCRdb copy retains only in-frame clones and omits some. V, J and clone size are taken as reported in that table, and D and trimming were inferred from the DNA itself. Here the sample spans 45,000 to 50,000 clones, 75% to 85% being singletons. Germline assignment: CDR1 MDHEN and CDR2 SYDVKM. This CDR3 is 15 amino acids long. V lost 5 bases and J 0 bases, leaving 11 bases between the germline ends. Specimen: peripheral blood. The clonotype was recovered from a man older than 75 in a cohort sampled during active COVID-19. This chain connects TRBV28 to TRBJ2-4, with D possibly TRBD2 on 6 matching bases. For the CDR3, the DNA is TGTGCCAGCAGTACGATAGCGGTAGCCAAAAACATTCAGTACTTC. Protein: CASSTIAVAKNIQYF.